The clone carrying this T cell receptor beta chain came up many times. The antigen remains unidentified. The data belong to a study of T cells in Graves' hyperthyroidism and ophthalmopathy. Study-wide context: Specimen type is peripheral blood, collected at initial diagnosis prior to any treatment.

The CDR3 spans 15 residues. J lost 4 bases, V lost 4 bases, and 8 bases had no gene match. CDR1 is SEHNR, CDR2 FQNEAQ, per germline (reference sequence). Points from the study as a whole: Most clonotypes expanded in the thyroid (above 0.001) were also present in blood.

Together with thyroid ultrasound, orbital computed tomography, serum thyroxine and TRAb, clinical symptoms were used for diagnoses. Amplified TCR beta CDR3 regions came from RNA transcripts. First-round RT-PCR of the TCR CDR3 relied on the HTBI primer set. TCRdb processed the multiplex PCR reads anew with MiXCR; each CDR3 protein has one entry. The sample records 340,000 or so distinct CDR3 sequences, around a sixth being singletons. This clonotype was obtained from a man between 25 and 39 years old with Graves' hyperthyroidism. The specimen sequenced was blood. The genes are TRBV7-9 and TRBJ2-5; 8 bases are shared with TRBD2. The CDR3 DNA sequence: TGTGCCAGCAGCTCAAGCGGGAGTCAGGGAGAGACCCAGTACTTC. Translation: CASSSSGSQGETQYF.